Shown below are 23 T cell receptor beta chains from a single sample sequenced in a study of blood T cell repertoires in COVID-19. Generated by immunoSEQ multiplex PCR, the TCRdb table keeps only in-frame clones and is missing some. The sample includes fewer than 350,000 clones, approximately 86% of them seen just once. The sequenced material came from peripheral blood. Source of these receptors: a woman in her thirties who had recovered from COVID-19.

This clone was observed a handful of times. The gene calls are TRBV5-4 and TRBJ2-1; 7 bases map to TRBD2. Per the germline V gene, CDR1 is SGHNT and CDR2 is YYREEE (reference sequence). This CDR3 region has 17 residues. With 4 bases clipped from V and 1 base from J, the junction kept 11 bases outside the gene matches. This chain's CDR3 is CASSPERGQLSYNEQFF. CDR3 DNA: TGTGCCAGCAGCCCCGAGCGGGGCCAACTTTCCTACAATGAGCAGTTCTTC.

The chain joins TRBV7-8 to TRBJ1-1; TRBD1 might be the D (5 bases). The CDR3 runs 15 residues. CDR1 is SGHVS, CDR2 FQNEAQ, per germline. V lost 0 bases to trimming and J lost 0 bases, with 8 bases between them. CDR3 residues: CASSLATGMNTEAFF. CDR3 sequence (DNA): TGTGCCAGCAGCTTAGCAACAGGTATGAACACTGAAGCTTTCTTT.

V and J are TRBV27 and TRBJ1-5; perhaps TRBD1 as D (6 bases). The CDR3 is 16 residues long. The ends were cut back, 4 bases at V and 5 bases at J, with 18 bases in the middle. In germline, CDR1 is MNHEY, CDR2 SMNVEV (reference sequence). This CDR3 is CASSSVGGHLDQPQHF. The CDR3 DNA is TGTGCCAGCAGTTCAGTTGGGGGACATCTTGATCAGCCCCAGCATTTT.

V usage is TRBV19 and J usage is TRBJ1-1; weak D call: TRBD1 (6 bases). Per the germline V gene, CDR1 is LNHDA and CDR2 is SQIVND (reference sequence). V was shortened by 5 bases and J by 2 bases, with 15 bases between the two germline ends. The CDR3 extends over 15 amino acids. The CDR3 nucleotides are TGTGCCAGTAGTGGCCAGGGGAGGGGTAACACTGAAGCTTTCTTT. It codes for CASSGQGRGNTEAFF.

The chain recombines TRBV19 with TRBJ2-2, with 9 bases fitting TRBD1. Looked up from germline, CDR1 is LNHDA and CDR2 is SQIVND (reference sequence). V shed 4 bases, J shed 7 bases, and the junction held 13 bases outside the gene matches. CDR3 length: 17 residues. The CDR3 loop is CASSRSRDRDLGGELFF. CDR3 DNA: TGTGCCAGTAGTAGAAGCCGGGACAGGGATTTGGGCGGGGAGCTGTTTTTT.

The rearrangement uses TRBV7-3 and TRBJ2-1; 9 nucleotides align to TRBD2. Germline trimming cut 2 bases from V and 9 bases from J; bases unmatched to any gene: 11. Germline V gene data show CDR1 as SGHTA and CDR2 as FQGTGA. CDR3 length equals 16 residues. CDR3 residues: CASSLLGASGIAEQFF. The CDR3 DNA is TGTGCCAGCAGCTTATTGGGGGCTAGCGGGATAGCTGAGCAGTTCTTC.

This clone was counted a single time. Additional DNA sequences in this sample encode the identical CDR3. V is TRBV7-9 and J is TRBJ2-7, with a weak D call TRBD2 (5 bases). The CDR3 consists of 13 residues. The germline V gene encodes CDR1 SEHNR and CDR2 FQNEAQ (reference sequence). V lost 5 bases and J lost 4, with 12 bases in between. CDR3 region: CASSPGGSYEQYF. CDR3 DNA sequence: TGTGCCAGCAGCCCCGGCGGGTCATACGAGCAGTACTTC.

The chain recombines TRBV2 with TRBJ1-4; 8 bases fit TRBD1. The CDR3 has 14 residues. V shed 5 bases, J shed 7 bases, and the junction held 6 bases outside the gene matches. Germline V CDR1 and CDR2: SNHLY, FYNNEI. Written as DNA, the CDR3 is TGTGCCAGCAGTCGCACAGGGGGAGGTGAAAAACTGTTTTTT. It is translated as CASSRTGGGEKLFF. Full variable domain (rest looked up from reference TRBV2 and TRBJ1-4): EPEVTQTPSHQVTQMGQEVILRCVPISNHLYFYWYRQILGQKVEFLVSFYNNEISEKSEIFDDQFSVERPDGSNFTLKIRSTKLEDSAMYFCASSRTGGGEKLFFGSGTQLSVL.

The chain is built from TRBV2 and TRBJ1-4; 7 bases agree with TRBD1. V lost 6 bases and J lost 0; bases outside the gene matches: 4. The germline CDR1 and CDR2 sequences are SNHLY and FYNNEI. The CDR3 is 15 amino acids. DNA for the CDR3: TGTGCCAGCAGAGACCAGGGGGCAACTAATGAAAAACTGTTTTTT. Residues: CASRDQGATNEKLFF.

V is TRBV6-5 and J is TRBJ2-7; 9 nucleotides align to TRBD1. The V gene end was trimmed by 6 bases and the J gene end by 3 bases; junction bases not matched to a gene: 9. Germline CDR1 reads MNHEY; CDR2 reads SVGAGI. This CDR3 comprises 15 residues. The CDR3 protein is CASRSGQGFFYEQYF. The CDR3 nucleotides are TGTGCCAGCAGGTCGGGACAGGGATTTTTCTACGAGCAGTACTTC.

The rearrangement uses TRBV6-5 and TRBJ1-1; D is unclear. The CDR3 has 13 residues. V lost 7 bases and J lost 1, with 10 bases in between. Germline V gene lookup returns CDR1 MNHEY and CDR2 SVGAGI. The CDR3 bases are TGTGCCAGCAACTTTCCGGGGAACACTGAAGCTTTCTTT. It translates to CASNFPGNTEAFF.

The V call is TRBV5-4, the J call TRBJ1-6; TRBD1 agrees at 8 bases. This CDR3 region has 16 residues. Germline CDR1 is SGHNT and CDR2 is YYREEE (reference sequence). V shed 4 bases, J shed 8 bases, and the junction held 11 bases outside the gene matches. CDR3 sequence reads: CASSQQISTGDSPLHF. DNA of the CDR3: TGTGCCAGCAGCCAACAAATCTCGACAGGGGATTCACCCCTCCACTTT.

The rearrangement links TRBV9 to TRBJ2-1, with D perhaps TRBD1 (6 bases). This CDR3 spans 16 amino acids. Trimming stripped 0 bases from V and 0 bases from J, with 10 bases between. CDR1 is SGDLS, CDR2 YYNGEE, per germline. CDR3 coding DNA: TGTGCCAGCAGCGTAGTTGGGGGCCGCTCCTACAATGAGCAGTTCTTC. Its protein is CASSVVGGRSYNEQFF.

The V gene is TRBV23-1, the J gene TRBJ2-7; 9 bases match TRBD1. TRBV23-1 qualifies as an ORF whose function is uncertain. CDR3 size: 20 residues. Trimming removed 6 bases from V and 0 bases from J; junction bases left unmatched: 21. The chain's CDR3 is CASRTVRDRERNYSSYEQYF. In DNA, the CDR3 is TGCGCCAGCAGGACCGTCCGGGACAGGGAAAGGAACTATAGCTCCTACGAGCAGTACTTC.

This sequence joins TRBV6-5 and TRBJ1-6; 12 bases align to TRBD1. The germline V gene encodes CDR1 MNHEY and CDR2 SVGAGI. CDR3 size: 16 residues. With V trimmed by 4 bases and J by 7 bases, 5 bases remained unmatched. The CDR3 region is CASSSGQGAWNSPLHF. The CDR3 coding sequence is TGTGCCAGCAGTTCGGGACAGGGGGCTTGGAATTCACCCCTCCACTTT.

The rearrangement joins TRBV27 to TRBJ2-7; D gene ambiguous. Germline values: CDR1 MNHEY, CDR2 SMNVEV (reference sequence). V dropped 3 bases and J dropped 1 base, with 10 bases sitting between them. The CDR3 extends over 14 amino acids. This CDR3 reads CASSFATKSYEQYF. The CDR3 DNA reads TGTGCCAGCAGTTTCGCCACTAAGTCCTACGAGCAGTACTTC.

The V gene is TRBV11-2, the J gene TRBJ2-7; 9 bases agree with TRBD1. Germline CDR1 reads SGHAT; CDR2 reads FQNNGV. Trimming took 1 base from V and 5 from J; bases not matched to a gene: 3. This CDR3 spans 14 amino acids. The CDR3 sequence is CASSLGGQGNEQYF. In nucleotides, the CDR3 is TGTGCCAGCAGCTTAGGGGGACAGGGCAACGAGCAGTACTTC.

CDR3 protein: CAWSQGQGTQYF. For the CDR3, the DNA is TGTGCCTGGAGTCAAGGACAGGGAACGCAGTATTTT. The rearrangement links TRBV30 to TRBJ2-3, with TRBD1 matching over 8 bases. Germline-derived CDR1 and CDR2 are GTSNPN and SVGIG (reference sequence). The CDR3 loop spans 12 amino acids. V dropped 2 bases and J dropped 9; count of bases not matched to a gene: 4. The full variable domain, in which reference TRBV30 and TRBJ2-3 provide the parts outside the CDR3, is SQTIHQWPATLVQPVGSPLSLECTVEGTSNPNLYWYRQAAGRGLQLLFYSVGIGQISSEVPQNLSASRPQDRQFILSSKKLLLSDSGFYLCAWSQGQGTQYFGPGTRLTVL.

The chain uses TRBV19 and TRBJ2-4; no reliable D call. CDR3 length: 16 amino acids. The germline V gene has CDR1 LNHDA and CDR2 SQIVND (reference sequence). V was cut by 2 bases and J by 2 bases, with 13 bases left in between. CDR3 residues: CASSIYGQNTKNIQYF. In DNA, the CDR3 is TGTGCCAGTAGTATATATGGCCAGAACACCAAAAACATTCAGTACTTC.

The CDR3 loop is CASGLVSDRGNQPQHF. The CDR3 DNA follows: TGTGCTAGTGGTTTGGTCTCCGACAGGGGCAATCAGCCCCAGCATTTT. V usage is TRBV12-5 and J usage is TRBJ1-5; 7 nucleotides match TRBD1. Per the germline V gene, CDR1 is LGHNT and CDR2 is FRNRAP. CDR3 length equals 16 residues. V shed 0 bases, J shed 2 bases, and the junction held 4 bases outside the gene matches.

This chain uses TRBV3-1 (or the pseudogene TRBV3-2) with TRBJ2-3; 7 bases map to TRBD1. The CDR3 extends over 15 amino acids. Germline CDR1 reads LGHDT; CDR2 reads YNNKEL (reference sequence). V lost 1 base to trimming and J lost 2 bases; unmatched junction nucleotides: 3. The CDR3 loop is CASSQGGTATDTQYF. CDR3 in DNA: TGTGCCAGCAGCCAAGGGGGGACAGCCACAGATACGCAGTATTTT.

The chain recombines TRBV3-1 (or the pseudogene TRBV3-2) with TRBJ2-7; tentative D call: TRBD1 (5 bases). Germline assignment: CDR1 LGHDT and CDR2 YNNKEL (reference sequence). The CDR3 loop spans 14 amino acids. V gave up 1 base and J gave up 0 bases, with 7 bases separating them. The CDR3, as DNA: TGTGCCAGCAGCCAAGGGGGCACCTCCTACGAGCAGTACTTC. Amino acid sequence: CASSQGGTSYEQYF.

The V call is TRBV6-5, the J call TRBJ1-1; no firm D call. Trimming stripped 3 bases from V and 6 bases from J, with 11 bases between. Looked up from germline, CDR1 is MNHEY and CDR2 is SVGAGI. The CDR3 totals 13 residues. The CDR3 is CASSYGEAAEAFF. The CDR3 coding sequence is TGTGCCAGCAGTTATGGGGAGGCCGCTGAAGCTTTCTTT.